One and the same sample provided the 5 T cell receptor beta chains below, sequenced in a study of blood T cell repertoires in COVID-19. The protocol was immunoSEQ multiplex PCR, while the TCRdb copy is restricted to in-frame clones and leaves out a portion. The data contain about 78,000 clones, around 83% of them singletons. Sequencing used peripheral blood. The receptors come from a middle-aged man with acute or convalescent COVID-19.

This clone was detected only once. V is TRBV12-3 or TRBV12-4 and J is TRBJ2-1; 8 bases are shared with TRBD2. V was clipped by 3 bases and J by 9 bases; unmatched bases: 1. The CDR3 is 12 amino acids. This CDR3 reads CASSFSGAEQFF. Written as DNA, the CDR3 is TGTGCCAGCAGTTTTAGCGGGGCTGAGCAGTTCTTC.

V usage is TRBV5-1 and J usage is TRBJ2-3, with 8 bases that match TRBD1. Looked up from germline, CDR1 is SGHRS and CDR2 is YFSETQ. This CDR3 contains 14 residues. Unmatched junction bases numbered 3, after V lost 2 bases and J lost 4 bases. The CDR3 nucleotides read TGCGCCAGCAGCTTAGGACAGGGCGCAGATACGCAGTATTTT. Protein: CASSLGQGADTQYF. Supplemented by reference TRBV5-1 and TRBJ2-3, the full variable domain reads KAGVTQTPRYLIKTRGQQVTLSCSPISGHRSVSWYQQTPGQGLQFLFEYFSETQRNKGNFPGRFSGRQFSNSRSEMNVSTLELGDSALYLCASSLGQGADTQYFGPGTRLTVL.

This rearrangement joins TRBV12-3 or TRBV12-4 to TRBJ1-1; D is uncertain. Between the trimmed V and J ends, which lost 8 bases and 3 bases, there was a span of 13 bases. The CDR3 runs to 13 residues. The CDR3: CASDIAGHTEAFF. CDR3 nucleotide sequence: TGTGCCAGCGACATTGCAGGCCACACTGAAGCTTTCTTT.

The DNA for the CDR3 is TGCAGCGTTCGCCTCGTGACAGGGGAAGCTTTCTTT. Translation: CSVRLVTGEAFF. The chain has TRBV29-1 and TRBJ1-1; 7 nucleotides agree with TRBD1. CDR1 and CDR2 (germline): SQVTM, ANQGSEA. With V trimmed by 5 bases and J by 8 bases, 8 bases remained unmatched. This CDR3 spans 12 amino acids. The variable domain in full, with the rest retrieved from reference TRBV29-1 and TRBJ1-1, is SAVISQKPSRDICQRGTSLTIQCQVDSQVTMMFWYRQQPGQSLTLIATANQGSEATYESGFVIDKFPISRPNLTFSTLTVSNMSPEDSSIYLCSVRLVTGEAFFGQGTRLTVV.

The rearrangement links TRBV21-1 to TRBJ2-5; TRBD2, the table's D call, lacks a check against the DNA. TRBV21-1 is recorded as a pseudogene. This CDR3 has 16 residues. CDR3 bases: TGTGCCAGCAGCAAAGCCCCTAGCGGGAGTTTGGAGACCCAGTACTTC. Protein: CASSKAPSGSLETQYF.